Following are 16 T cell receptor beta chains from one sample sequenced in a study of cytomegalovirus exposure and HLA in healthy donors. 60 Vbeta and 13 Jbeta primers were used in PCR. Data came from immunoSEQ multiplex PCR; TCRdb stores just in-frame clones and leaves some out. The sample consists of about 140,000 clones, about three quarters of them appearing once. The specimen sequenced was PBMCs. All receptors come from a female donor in good health and CMV-seronegative.

This clone was recorded once. The CDR3 sequence is CASSPPPDRSKTQFF. The CDR3 coding sequence is TGTGCCAGCAGCCCACCCCCGGACAGGTCCAAGACGCAGTTCTTC. J is TRBJ2-1 and V is TRBV9, with 7 bases aligning to TRBD1. V lost 4 bases and J lost 12; bases outside the gene matches: 16. CDR1 and CDR2 (germline): SGDLS, YYNGEE. This CDR3 comprises 15 residues.

The CDR3 sequence: CASSTAGRWDEKLFF. The DNA of the CDR3 is TGTGCCAGCAGCACAGCCGGGAGATGGGATGAAAAACTGTTTTTT. The chain joins TRBV7-9 to TRBJ1-4; no reliable D call. Germline lookup yields CDR1 SEHNR and CDR2 FQNEAQ (reference sequence). The V end was cut by 5 bases, the J end by 6 bases, with 16 bases between. This CDR3 contains 15 residues.

This clone showed up just once. The CDR3 spells CASSSSTGTVDGYTF. The CDR3 region has the DNA TGCGCCAGCAGCTCATCAACCGGGACAGTTGATGGCTACACCTTC. The rearrangement joins TRBV5-1 to TRBJ1-2, with TRBD1 matching over 7 bases. V was clipped by 3 bases and J by 6 bases; unmatched bases: 11. Germline CDR1 reads SGHRS; CDR2 reads YFSETQ. This CDR3 is 15 amino acids long.

The V gene is TRBV7-9, the J gene TRBJ1-1; 10 bases agree with TRBD1. Per germline, CDR1 SEHNR and CDR2 FQNEAQ (reference sequence). The CDR3 is 15 residues long. The V segment lost 7 bases and the J segment 5 bases; nucleotides outside the gene matches: 10. The CDR3 bases are TGTGCCAGCACCCTGACAGGGGGCGCTTGGACTGAAGCTTTCTTT. It is translated as CASTLTGGAWTEAFF.

The rearrangement joins TRBV4-2 to TRBJ2-3, with 9 bases lining up with TRBD2. The length of the CDR3 is 14 residues. Trimming removed 3 bases from V and 5 bases from J; junction bases left unmatched: 3. The germline CDR1 and CDR2 sequences are LGHNA and YNFKEQ. DNA of the CDR3: TGTGCCAGCAGCCAGGGACTAGCAGGAGATACGCAGTATTTT. It codes for CASSQGLAGDTQYF.

This chain's CDR3 is CASSEGLAGGGVSSEQFF. In DNA, the CDR3 is TGTGCCAGCAGCGAGGGACTAGCGGGAGGGGGGGTGAGTAGTGAGCAGTTCTTC. This chain links TRBV5-4 with TRBJ2-1, with 16 bases that match TRBD2. Germline V lookup: CDR1 SGHNT, CDR2 YYREEE (reference sequence). Trimming at V came to 4 bases and at J to 9 bases, leaving 13 bases not matched to a gene. The CDR3 loop spans 18 amino acids.

There are a few counts of this clone. This chain uses TRBV7-9 with TRBJ1-1; 7 bases fit TRBD1. The length of the CDR3 is 16 residues. The V gene end was trimmed by 0 bases and the J gene end by 0 bases; junction bases not matched to a gene: 4. In germline, CDR1 is SEHNR, CDR2 FQNEAQ (reference sequence). In DNA, the CDR3 is TGTGCCAGCAGCTTAGCCCCCGGGACAGTGAACACTGAAGCTTTCTTT. It yields the protein CASSLAPGTVNTEAFF.

This chain connects TRBV15 to TRBJ2-3, with 8 bases matching TRBD1. V trimming: 1 base; J trimming: 1 base; junction bases outside the gene matches: 7. In germline, CDR1 is LNHNV, CDR2 YYDKDF (reference sequence). The CDR3 loop spans 17 amino acids. CDR3 DNA sequence: TGTGCCACCAGCAGAGGCTCCGGACAGGGAGGCACAGATACGCAGTATTTT. Its protein product is CATSRGSGQGGTDTQYF.

Of note for this clone: Mismatch with germline at one junction end may stem from a read error. The chain employs TRBV5-6 and TRBJ2-7; 8 positions match TRBD1. CDR3 length: 15 residues. Germline CDR1 and CDR2: SGHDT and YYEEEE. As DNA, the CDR3 is TGTGCCAGTAGCTTCCGACAGGGGAGGCCCTGCGAGCAGTACTTC. Its protein product is CASSFRQGRPCEQYF.

The chain joins TRBV28 to TRBJ1-4, with 9 bases fitting TRBD1. In germline, CDR1 is MDHEN, CDR2 SYDVKM. The CDR3 is 16 amino acids. V gave up 6 bases and J gave up 0 bases; unmatched junction bases: 5. The CDR3 sequence: CASSSDRGATNEKLFF. DNA for the CDR3: TGTGCCAGCAGCTCAGACAGGGGGGCAACTAATGAAAAACTGTTTTTT.

This chain connects TRBV4-2 to TRBJ2-7; D gene uncertain. CDR1 LGHNA and CDR2 YNFKEQ come from the germline V gene. This CDR3 contains 17 residues. V was shortened by 0 bases and J by 0 bases, with 15 bases between the two germline ends. The CDR3 DNA reads TGTGCCAGCAGCCAAGATGTCGTGGGCCCCAGCTCCTACGAGCAGTACTTC. Translated, it gives CASSQDVVGPSSYEQYF.

J is TRBJ1-1 and V is TRBV5-6; the D gene is possibly TRBD1 (6 bases). CDR1 and CDR2 from the germline V gene are SGHDT and YYEEEE. The CDR3 has 13 residues. The V gene lost 5 bases and the J gene lost 1 base, with 9 bases spanning the gap. The CDR3 loop reads CASRLTGNTEAFF. The CDR3 bases are TGTGCCAGCAGATTGACAGGGAACACTGAAGCTTTCTTT.

The V call is TRBV5-6, the J call TRBJ2-5; the match to TRBD1 covers 8 bases. The germline CDR1 and CDR2 sequences are SGHDT and YYEEEE. J lost 2 bases, V lost 4 bases, and 4 bases had no gene match. This CDR3 spans 14 amino acids. This CDR3 is CASSDGTGQETQYF. CDR3 coding DNA: TGTGCCAGCAGCGACGGGACAGGACAAGAGACCCAGTACTTC.

The V call is TRBV10-3, the J call TRBJ1-4; 7 nucleotides agree with TRBD1. This CDR3 is 15 amino acids long. The germline gives CDR1 ENHRY, CDR2 SYGVKD. The V gene end was trimmed by 3 bases and the J gene end by 4 bases; junction bases not matched to a gene: 5. CDR3 residues: CAISDTTGSNEKLFF. The CDR3 nucleotides read TGTGCCATCAGTGATACGACAGGGAGTAATGAAAAACTGTTTTTT.

This chain links TRBV11-2 with TRBJ2-1; TRBD2 matches 7 bases. Germline-derived CDR1 and CDR2 are SGHAT and FQNNGV. The CDR3 has 12 residues. V shed 7 bases, J shed 9 bases, and the junction held 6 bases outside the gene matches. The CDR3 sequence is CASNQRDGEQFF. Here the CDR3 DNA reads TGTGCCAGCAACCAGCGGGATGGTGAGCAGTTCTTC.

CDR3 sequence reads: CAWRAEISTGDSGANVLTF. The CDR3 DNA reads TGTGCCTGGAGGGCCGAAATTAGTACAGGGGATTCTGGGGCCAACGTCCTGACTTTC. The rearrangement uses TRBV30 and TRBJ2-6, with TRBD1 matching 7 bases. J was trimmed by 1 base and V by 3 bases; bases with no gene match: 15. The length of the CDR3 is 19 residues. The germline V gene has CDR1 GTSNPN and CDR2 SVGIG (reference sequence).